This T cell receptor (beta chain) was recorded in a study of post-analysis software for immune sequencing data. The germline V gene encodes CDR1 SGHRS and CDR2 YFSETQ. With 0 bases removed from V and 12 bases from J, the gap between germline ends came to 19 bases. The CDR3 is 14 residues long. Unique-molecular-identifier-tagged TCR beta cDNA libraries were used. TCRdb redid the calling of the PCR reads with MiXCR, one entry per CDR3 protein. Of about 460,000 distinct CDR3 sequences in the sample, roughly 45% were seen once. A note on this clonotype: The antigen is undetermined.

Study-wide results and caveats: When patients were compared with controls, 4 or 5 TRBV segments were more frequent, TRBV5-6, TRBV5-1 and TRBV20-1 among them.

The V and J genes are TRBV5-1 and TRBJ2-7; no firm D call. Sequencing was carried out using blood. The sequence came from a girl aged 10 to 17 with multiple sclerosis. CDR3: CASSLASEALRWYF. Written as DNA, the CDR3 is TGCGCCAGCAGCTTGGCGTCAGAGGCCTTGAGATGGTACTTC. Full variable domain (rest looked up from reference TRBV5-1 and TRBJ2-7): KAGVTQTPRYLIKTRGQQVTLSCSPISGHRSVSWYQQTPGQGLQFLFEYFSETQRNKGNFPGRFSGRQFSNSRSEMNVSTLELGDSALYLCASSLASEALRWYFGPGTRLTVT.